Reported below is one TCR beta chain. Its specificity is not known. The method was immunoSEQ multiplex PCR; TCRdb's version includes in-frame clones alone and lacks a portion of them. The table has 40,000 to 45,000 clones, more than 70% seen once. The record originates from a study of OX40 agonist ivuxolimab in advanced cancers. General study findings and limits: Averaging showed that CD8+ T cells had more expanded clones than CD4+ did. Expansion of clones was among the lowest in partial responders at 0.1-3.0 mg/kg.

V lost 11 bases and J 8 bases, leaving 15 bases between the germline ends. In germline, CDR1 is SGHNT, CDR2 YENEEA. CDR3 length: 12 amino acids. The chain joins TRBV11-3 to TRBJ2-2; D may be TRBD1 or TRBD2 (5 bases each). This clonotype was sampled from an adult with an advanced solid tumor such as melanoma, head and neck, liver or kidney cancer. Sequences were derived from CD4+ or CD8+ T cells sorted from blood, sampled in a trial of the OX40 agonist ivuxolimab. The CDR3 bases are TGTGCCCGCCCGGGACCTCGGGGGGAGCTGTTTTTT. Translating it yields CARPGPRGELFF.